The clone carrying this TCR beta chain has more than one count but fewer than ten. Other nucleotide sequences in the sample specify the same CDR3. The CDR3 is 12 amino acids. Trimming cost V 3 bases and J 8 bases, with 10 bases left between them. Germline loops: CDR1 KGHSH, CDR2 LQKENI. The data were obtained in a study of blood T cell repertoires in COVID-19. The assay was immunoSEQ multiplex PCR, and TCRdb's table has in-frame clones only and misses some. The data contain about 210,000 clones, approximately 84% of them singletons. Sequenced sample: peripheral blood. The rearrangement joins TRBV18 to TRBJ1-2; no clear D. This receptor was identified in a woman in her fifties or sixties with active or convalescent COVID-19. The CDR3 reads CASSPETKGYTF. CDR3 sequence (DNA): TGTGCCAGCTCACCGGAGACTAAAGGCTACACCTTC.